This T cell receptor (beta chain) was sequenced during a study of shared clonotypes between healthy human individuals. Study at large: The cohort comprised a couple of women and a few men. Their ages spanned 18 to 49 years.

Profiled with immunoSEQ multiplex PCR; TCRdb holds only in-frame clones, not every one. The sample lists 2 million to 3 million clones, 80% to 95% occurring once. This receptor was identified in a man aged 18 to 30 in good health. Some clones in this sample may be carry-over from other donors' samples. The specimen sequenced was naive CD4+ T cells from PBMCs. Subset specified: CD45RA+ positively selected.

The CDR3 region is CASNPGTLEGEQYF. The CDR3 bases are TGTGCCAGCAACCCCGGGACCCTCGAGGGCGAGCAGTACTTC. This chain connects TRBV6-6 to TRBJ2-7; D is tentatively TRBD1 or TRBD2 (5 bases each). The CDR3 has 14 residues. V lost 7 bases to trimming and J lost 6 bases, with 19 bases between them. CDR1 is MNHNY and CDR2 is SVGAGI in the germline V gene (reference sequence).